Below, 8 T cell receptor beta chains from the same sample are listed, as sequenced in a study of multiple sclerosis patients with progressive multifocal leukoencephalopathy. As for time point: approximately 12 months of natalizumab therapy. Produced via immunoSEQ multiplex PCR; TCRdb's table is partial and in-frame only. Of 20,000 to 25,000 clones in the sample, around 90% were seen once. The material was PBMCs, obtained from a patient treated with natalizumab. The receptor source for this set is a young man with multiple sclerosis.

CDR3 residues: CASSSGGGPRADTQYF. CDR3 DNA sequence: TGTGCCAGCAGCTCTGGGGGAGGCCCCAGGGCAGATACGCAGTATTTT. The V call is TRBV7-6, the J call TRBJ2-3; a possible D gene is TRBD2 (6 bases). V was cut by 4 bases and J by 4 bases, with 18 bases left in between. CDR3 size: 16 residues. CDR1 is SGHVS and CDR2 is FNYEAQ in the germline V gene.

The chain uses TRBV7-9 and TRBJ1-2, with D possibly TRBD1 on 5 matching bases. The CDR3 runs to 13 residues. Trimming removed 5 bases from V and 5 bases from J, with 12 bases in between. Germline assignment: CDR1 SEHNR and CDR2 FQNEAQ (reference sequence). The CDR3 here is CASSPDSVYGYTF. The CDR3 DNA reads as TGTGCCAGCAGCCCCGACAGTGTGTATGGCTACACCTTC.

The V call is TRBV12-5, the J call TRBJ1-1; the D gene is possibly TRBD1 (6 bases). V gave up 2 bases and J gave up 4 bases, with 8 bases separating them. From germline, CDR1 is LGHNT and CDR2 FRNRAP. This CDR3 region has 13 residues. The DNA of the CDR3 is TGTGCTAGTGGTTTGACGGGGGCCACTGAAGCTTTCTTT. This encodes CASGLTGATEAFF.

The chain employs TRBV18 and TRBJ2-5; no definite D call. V was trimmed by 3 bases and J by 6 bases, leaving 5 bases between them. The CDR3 contains 11 residues. CDR1 and CDR2 from the germline V gene are KGHSH and LQKENI. CDR3 in amino acids: CASSPEKTQYF. CDR3 coding DNA: TGTGCCAGCTCACCGGAGAAGACCCAGTACTTC.

The V and J genes are TRBV7-6 and TRBJ1-1; 10 positions match TRBD1. CDR1 SGHVS and CDR2 FNYEAQ come from the germline V gene. The CDR3 spans 14 residues. V trimming: 1 base; J trimming: 5 bases; junction bases outside the gene matches: 1. The CDR3 sequence is CASSLGQGATEAFF. CDR3 nucleotide sequence: TGTGCCAGCAGCTTAGGACAGGGGGCGACTGAAGCTTTCTTT. The full variable domain, with the rest looked up from reference TRBV7-6 and TRBJ1-1, is GAGVSQSPRYKVTKRGQDVALRCDPISGHVSLYWYRQALGQGPEFLTYFNYEAQQDKSGLPNDRFSAERPEGSISTLTIQRTEQRDSAMYRCASSLGQGATEAFFGQGTRLTVV.

The chain combines TRBV7-9 with TRBJ2-1; no firm D call. Germline V gene lookup returns CDR1 SEHNR and CDR2 FQNEAQ (reference sequence). V lost 7 bases and J 0 bases, leaving 10 bases between the germline ends. The length of the CDR3 is 14 residues. The CDR3 sequence: CASTPRSSYNEQFF. CDR3 nucleotide sequence: TGTGCCAGCACCCCTCGGAGCTCCTACAATGAGCAGTTCTTC.

This clone was detected only once. V is TRBV9 and J is TRBJ2-5, with D possibly called TRBD1 or TRBD2 (7 bases each). Germline values: CDR1 SGDLS, CDR2 YYNGEE. The CDR3 is 13 amino acids. The V end lost 3 bases, the J end lost 5 bases, and 11 bases lay between the germline ends. CDR3 sequence reads: CASSGQGGETQYF. DNA of the CDR3: TGTGCCAGCAGCGGCCAGGGGGGGGAGACCCAGTACTTC.

This clone was seen just once. This chain joins TRBV19 and TRBJ1-2; D is unclear. CDR3 size: 15 residues. CDR1 and CDR2 from the germline V gene are LNHDA and SQIVND (reference sequence). Trimming stripped 0 bases from V and 5 bases from J, with 13 bases between. The CDR3 DNA sequence: TGTGCCAGTAGTATAGATCCGGGCCAGATTTATGGCTACACCTTC. Protein sequence: CASSIDPGQIYGYTF.